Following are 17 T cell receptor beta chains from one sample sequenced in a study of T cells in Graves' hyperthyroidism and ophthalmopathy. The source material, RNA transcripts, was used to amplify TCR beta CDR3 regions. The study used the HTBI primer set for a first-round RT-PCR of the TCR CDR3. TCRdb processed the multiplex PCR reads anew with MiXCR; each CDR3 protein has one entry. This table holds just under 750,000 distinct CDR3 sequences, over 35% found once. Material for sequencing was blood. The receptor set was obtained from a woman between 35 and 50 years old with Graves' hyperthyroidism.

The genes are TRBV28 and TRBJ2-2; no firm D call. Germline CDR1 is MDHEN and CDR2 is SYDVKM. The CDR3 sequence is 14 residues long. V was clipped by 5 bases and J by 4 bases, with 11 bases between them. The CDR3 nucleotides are TGTGCCAGCAGTCCCTACGGGCGCACCGGGGAGCTGTTTTTT. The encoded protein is CASSPYGRTGELFF.

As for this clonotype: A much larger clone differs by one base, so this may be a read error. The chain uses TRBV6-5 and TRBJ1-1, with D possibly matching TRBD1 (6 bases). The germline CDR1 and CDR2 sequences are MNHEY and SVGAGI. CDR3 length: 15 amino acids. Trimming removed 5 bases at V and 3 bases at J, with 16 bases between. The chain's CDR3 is CASSQTGTTDTEAFF. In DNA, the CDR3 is TGTGCCAGCAGTCAAACAGGGACGACGGACACTGAAGCTTTCTTT.

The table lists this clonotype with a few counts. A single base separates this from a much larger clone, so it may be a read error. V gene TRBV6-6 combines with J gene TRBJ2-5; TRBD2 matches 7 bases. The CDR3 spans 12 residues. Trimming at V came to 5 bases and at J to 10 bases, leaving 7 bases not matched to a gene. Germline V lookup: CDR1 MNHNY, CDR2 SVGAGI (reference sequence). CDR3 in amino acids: CASSPGTTVQYF. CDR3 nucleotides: TGTGCCAGCAGTCCCGGGACTACAGTCCAGTACTTC.

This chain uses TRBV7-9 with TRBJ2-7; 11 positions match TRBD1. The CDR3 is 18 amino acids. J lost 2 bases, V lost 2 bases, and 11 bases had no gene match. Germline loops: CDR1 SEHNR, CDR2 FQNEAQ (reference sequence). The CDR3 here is CASSLRPPGQGGPYEQYF. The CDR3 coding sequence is TGTGCCAGCAGCTTAAGACCCCCGGGACAGGGGGGCCCCTACGAGCAGTACTTC. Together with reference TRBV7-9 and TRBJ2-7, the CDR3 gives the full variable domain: DTGVSQNPRHKITKRGQNVTFRCDPISEHNRLYWYRQTLGQGPEFLTYFQNEAQLEKSRLLSDRFSAERPKGSFSTLEIQRTEQGDSAMYLCASSLRPPGQGGPYEQYFGPGTRLTVT.

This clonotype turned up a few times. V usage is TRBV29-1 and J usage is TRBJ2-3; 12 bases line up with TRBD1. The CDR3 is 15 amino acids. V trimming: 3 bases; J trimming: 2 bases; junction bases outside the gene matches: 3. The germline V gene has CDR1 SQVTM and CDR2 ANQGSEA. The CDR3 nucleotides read TGCAGCGTTGAGGGACAGGGGGCTAACACAGATACGCAGTATTTT. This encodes CSVEGQGANTDTQYF.

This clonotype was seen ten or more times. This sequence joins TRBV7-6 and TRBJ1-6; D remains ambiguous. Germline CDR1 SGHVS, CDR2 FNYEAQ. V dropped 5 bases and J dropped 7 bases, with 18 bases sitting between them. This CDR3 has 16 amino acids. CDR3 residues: CASSGGGAEGNSPLHF. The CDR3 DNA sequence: TGTGCCAGCAGCGGCGGTGGTGCGGAAGGGAATTCACCCCTCCACTTT. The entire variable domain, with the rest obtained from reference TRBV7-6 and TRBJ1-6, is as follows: GAGVSQSPRYKVTKRGQDVALRCDPISGHVSLYWYRQALGQGPEFLTYFNYEAQQDKSGLPNDRFSAERPEGSISTLTIQRTEQRDSAMYRCASSGGGAEGNSPLHFGNGTRLTVT.

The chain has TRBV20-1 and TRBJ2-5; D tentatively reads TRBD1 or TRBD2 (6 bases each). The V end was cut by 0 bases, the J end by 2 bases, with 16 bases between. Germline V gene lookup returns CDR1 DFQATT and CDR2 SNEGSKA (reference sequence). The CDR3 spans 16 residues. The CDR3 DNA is TGCAGTGCTAGAGATGATGGGGGGCCAACGCAAGAGACCCAGTACTTC. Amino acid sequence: CSARDDGGPTQETQYF.

This CDR3 is CASSEGDRGSGNTIYF. CDR3 nucleotides: TGTGCCAGCAGTGAGGGAGACAGGGGCTCTGGAAACACCATATATTTT. The V call is TRBV6-1, the J call TRBJ1-3; TRBD1 agrees at 8 bases. The germline V gene has CDR1 MNHNS and CDR2 SASEGT. V gave up 3 bases and J gave up 0 bases; unmatched junction bases: 4. The CDR3 spans 16 residues.

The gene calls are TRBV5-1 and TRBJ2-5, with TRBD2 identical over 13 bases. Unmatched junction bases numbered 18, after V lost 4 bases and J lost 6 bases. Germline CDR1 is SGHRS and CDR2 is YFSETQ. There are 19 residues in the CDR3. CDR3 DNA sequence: TGCGCCAGCAGCCAAGATCGGTTCCCCGGACTAGCGGGAGTTCAGACCCAGTACTTC. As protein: CASSQDRFPGLAGVQTQYF.

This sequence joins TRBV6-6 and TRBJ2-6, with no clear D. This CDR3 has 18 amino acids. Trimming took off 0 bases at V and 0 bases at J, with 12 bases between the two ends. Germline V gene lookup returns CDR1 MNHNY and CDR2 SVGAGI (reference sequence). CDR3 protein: CASSYSDVGNSGANVLTF. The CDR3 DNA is TGTGCCAGCAGTTACTCGGATGTCGGTAACTCTGGGGCCAACGTCCTGACTTTC.

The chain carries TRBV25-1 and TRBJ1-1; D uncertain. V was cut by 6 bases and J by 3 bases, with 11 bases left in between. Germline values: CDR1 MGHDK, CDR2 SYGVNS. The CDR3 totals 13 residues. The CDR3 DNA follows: TGTGCCAGCAGCAGTAAACCGGACACTGAAGCTTTCTTT. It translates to CASSSKPDTEAFF.

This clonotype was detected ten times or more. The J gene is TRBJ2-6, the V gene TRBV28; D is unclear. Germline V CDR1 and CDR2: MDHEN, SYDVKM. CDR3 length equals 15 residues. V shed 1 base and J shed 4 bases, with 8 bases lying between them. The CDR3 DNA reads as TGTGCCAGCAGTTTATACGCGTCCGGGGCCAACGTCCTGACTTTC. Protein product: CASSLYASGANVLTF.

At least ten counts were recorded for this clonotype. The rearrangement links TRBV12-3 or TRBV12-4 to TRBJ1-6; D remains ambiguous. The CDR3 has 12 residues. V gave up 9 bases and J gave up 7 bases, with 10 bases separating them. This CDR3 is CASAQQNSPLHF. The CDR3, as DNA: TGTGCCAGTGCACAGCAGAATTCACCCCTCCACTTT.

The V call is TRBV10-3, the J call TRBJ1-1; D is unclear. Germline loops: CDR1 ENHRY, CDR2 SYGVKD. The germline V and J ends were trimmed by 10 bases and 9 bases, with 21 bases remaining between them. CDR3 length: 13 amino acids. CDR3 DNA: TGTGCCAGCGCCAATACCGACACGTTTAAAGCTTTCTTT. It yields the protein CASANTDTFKAFF.

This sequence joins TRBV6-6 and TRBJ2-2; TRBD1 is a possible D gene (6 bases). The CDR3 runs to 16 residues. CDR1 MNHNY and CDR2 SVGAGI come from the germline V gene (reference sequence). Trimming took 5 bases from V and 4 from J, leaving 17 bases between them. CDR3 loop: CASSSPGHQVTGELFF. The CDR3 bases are TGTGCCAGCAGTAGCCCGGGACATCAAGTCACCGGGGAGCTGTTTTTT.

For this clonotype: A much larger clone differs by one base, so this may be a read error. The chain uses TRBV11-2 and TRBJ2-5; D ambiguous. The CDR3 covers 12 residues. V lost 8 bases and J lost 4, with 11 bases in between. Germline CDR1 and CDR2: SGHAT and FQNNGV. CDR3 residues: CASGPVLETQYF. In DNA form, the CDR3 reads TGTGCCAGCGGCCCAGTCTTAGAGACCCAGTACTTC.

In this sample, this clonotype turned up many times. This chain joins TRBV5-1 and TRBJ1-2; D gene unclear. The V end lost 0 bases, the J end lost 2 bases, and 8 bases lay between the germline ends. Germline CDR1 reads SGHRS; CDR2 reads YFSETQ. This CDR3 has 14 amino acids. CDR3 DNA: TGCGCCAGCAGCTTGGGAACGTCAAACTATGGCTACACCTTC. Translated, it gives CASSLGTSNYGYTF.